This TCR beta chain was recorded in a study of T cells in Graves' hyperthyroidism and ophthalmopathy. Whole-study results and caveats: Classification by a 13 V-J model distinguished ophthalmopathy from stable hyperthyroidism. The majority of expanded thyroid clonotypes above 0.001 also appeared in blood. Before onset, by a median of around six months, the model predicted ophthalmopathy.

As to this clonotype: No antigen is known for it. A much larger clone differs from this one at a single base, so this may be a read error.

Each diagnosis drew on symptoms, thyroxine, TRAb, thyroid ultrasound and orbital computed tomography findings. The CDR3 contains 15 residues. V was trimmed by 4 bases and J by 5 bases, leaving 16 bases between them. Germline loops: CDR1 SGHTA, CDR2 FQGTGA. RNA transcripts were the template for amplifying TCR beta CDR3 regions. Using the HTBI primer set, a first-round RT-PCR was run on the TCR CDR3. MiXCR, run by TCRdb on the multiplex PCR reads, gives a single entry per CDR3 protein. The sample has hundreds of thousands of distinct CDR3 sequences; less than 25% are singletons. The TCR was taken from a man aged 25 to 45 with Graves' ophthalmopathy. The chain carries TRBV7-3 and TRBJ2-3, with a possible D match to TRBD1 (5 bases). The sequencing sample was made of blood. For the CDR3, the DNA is TGTGCCAGCAGCTCATTGGGCCAGGGCATAGATACGCAGTATTTT. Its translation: CASSSLGQGIDTQYF.